This T cell receptor beta chain was profiled in a study of OX40 agonist ivuxolimab in advanced cancers. Profiling relied on immunoSEQ multiplex PCR, and the TCRdb table lists in-frame clones only, not all of them. The sample has fewer than 70,000 clones; around 93% are singletons. Germline V lookup: CDR1 SNHLY, CDR2 FYNNEI. The CDR3 extends over 13 amino acids. V was clipped by 7 bases and J by 2 bases, with 9 bases between them. Here the sequenced sample was CD4+ or CD8+ T cells sorted from blood, taken in a trial of the OX40 agonist ivuxolimab. The rearrangement uses TRBV2 and TRBJ2-1; unclear D gene. This receptor was obtained from an adult with an advanced solid tumor such as melanoma, head and neck, liver or kidney cancer. The DNA of the CDR3 is TGTGCCAGCACCCCGTGGACCTACAATGAGCAGTTCTTC. This encodes CASTPWTYNEQFF.